This T cell receptor beta chain was profiled in a study of T-cell reconstitution after alpha-beta-depleted transplantation in children. The V gene's germline CDR1 is MGHDK and CDR2 SYGVNS. Trimming stripped 10 bases from V and 6 bases from J, with 17 bases between. The CDR3 loop spans 13 amino acids. As it was prepared, the TCRbeta library received unique molecular identifiers. Each CDR3 protein gets one entry after TCRdb re-called the PCR reads with MiXCR. The sample has about 20,000 distinct CDR3 sequences, approximately 12% seen once. Study-level findings and limits: Some patients' high day-60 TCRbeta diversity was traced to surviving recipient T cells and thymic progenitors.

This clonotype was seen many times. The antigen remains unidentified. V usage is TRBV25-1 and J usage is TRBJ2-3; D might be TRBD2 (7 bases). Sequenced material: PBMCs, mostly from graft donor cells, taken 60 days after TCRalphabeta/CD19-depleted stem cell transplant. This receptor was taken from a female patient between 2 and 15 years old who had a stem cell transplant for congenital amegakaryocytic thrombocytopenia, so the T cells may come from the graft donor. The CDR3 loop is CATRRGAEDTQYF. The DNA of the CDR3 is TGTGCCACCCGTCGGGGGGCGGAGGATACGCAGTATTTT.